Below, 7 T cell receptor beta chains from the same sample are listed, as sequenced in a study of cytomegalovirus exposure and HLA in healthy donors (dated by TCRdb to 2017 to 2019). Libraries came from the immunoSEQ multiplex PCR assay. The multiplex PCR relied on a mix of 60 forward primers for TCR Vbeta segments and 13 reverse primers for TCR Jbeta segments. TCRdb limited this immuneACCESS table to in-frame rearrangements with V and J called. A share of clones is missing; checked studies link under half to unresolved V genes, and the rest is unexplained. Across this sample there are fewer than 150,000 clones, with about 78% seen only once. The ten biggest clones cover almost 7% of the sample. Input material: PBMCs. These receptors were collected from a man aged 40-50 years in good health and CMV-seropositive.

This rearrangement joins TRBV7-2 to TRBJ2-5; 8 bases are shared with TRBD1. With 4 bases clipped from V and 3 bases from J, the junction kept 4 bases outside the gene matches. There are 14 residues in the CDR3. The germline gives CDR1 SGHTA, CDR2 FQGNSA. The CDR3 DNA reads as TGTGCCAGCAGCTCTCCGACAGGGGAAGAGACCCAGTACTTC. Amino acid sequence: CASSSPTGEETQYF.

The CDR3 spells CASGPTTRTLYGYTF. The CDR3 DNA follows: TGTGCTAGTGGTCCGACTACCCGGACGCTATATGGCTACACCTTC. The chain recombines TRBV12-5 with TRBJ1-2, with D unclear. Looked up from germline, CDR1 is LGHNT and CDR2 is FRNRAP. V was shortened by 5 bases and J by 5 bases, with 18 bases between the two germline ends. CDR3 length: 15 amino acids.

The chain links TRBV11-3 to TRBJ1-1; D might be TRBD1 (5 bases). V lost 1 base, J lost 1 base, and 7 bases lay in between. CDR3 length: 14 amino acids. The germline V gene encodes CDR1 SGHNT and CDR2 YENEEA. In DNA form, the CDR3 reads TGTGCCAGCAGCTTAGGACAGCCGAACACTGAAGCTTTCTTT. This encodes CASSLGQPNTEAFF. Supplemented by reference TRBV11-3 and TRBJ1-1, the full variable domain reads EAGVVQSPRYKIIEKKQPVAFWCNPISGHNTLYWYLQNLGQGPELLIRYENEEAVDDSQLPKDRFSAERLKGVDSTLKIQPAELGDSAVYLCASSLGQPNTEAFFGQGTRLTVV.

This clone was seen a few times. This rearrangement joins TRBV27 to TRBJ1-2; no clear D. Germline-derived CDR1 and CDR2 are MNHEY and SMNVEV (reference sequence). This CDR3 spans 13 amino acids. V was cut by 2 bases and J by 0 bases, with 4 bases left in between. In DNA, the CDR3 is TGTGCCAGCAGTTTACGTACTAACTATGGCTACACCTTC. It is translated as CASSLRTNYGYTF.

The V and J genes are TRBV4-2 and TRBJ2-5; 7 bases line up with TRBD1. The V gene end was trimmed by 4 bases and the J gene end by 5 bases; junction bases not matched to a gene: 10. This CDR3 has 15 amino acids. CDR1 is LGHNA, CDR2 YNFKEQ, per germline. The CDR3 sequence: CASSRLYRGGETQYF. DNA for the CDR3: TGTGCCAGCAGCCGACTTTACAGGGGTGGCGAGACCCAGTACTTC.

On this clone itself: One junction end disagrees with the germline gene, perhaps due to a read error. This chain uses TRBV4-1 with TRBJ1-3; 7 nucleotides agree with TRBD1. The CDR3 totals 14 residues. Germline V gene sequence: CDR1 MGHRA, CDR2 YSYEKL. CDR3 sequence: CASSQGGPGNTIYF. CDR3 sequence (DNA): TGCGCCAGCAGTCAAGGGGGCCCTGGAAACACCATATATTTT.

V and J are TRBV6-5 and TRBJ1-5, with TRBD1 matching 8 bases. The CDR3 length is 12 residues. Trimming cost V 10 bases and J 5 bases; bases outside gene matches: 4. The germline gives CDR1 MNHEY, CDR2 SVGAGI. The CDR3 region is CANGQGDQPQHF. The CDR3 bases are TGTGCCAACGGACAGGGTGATCAGCCCCAGCATTTT.